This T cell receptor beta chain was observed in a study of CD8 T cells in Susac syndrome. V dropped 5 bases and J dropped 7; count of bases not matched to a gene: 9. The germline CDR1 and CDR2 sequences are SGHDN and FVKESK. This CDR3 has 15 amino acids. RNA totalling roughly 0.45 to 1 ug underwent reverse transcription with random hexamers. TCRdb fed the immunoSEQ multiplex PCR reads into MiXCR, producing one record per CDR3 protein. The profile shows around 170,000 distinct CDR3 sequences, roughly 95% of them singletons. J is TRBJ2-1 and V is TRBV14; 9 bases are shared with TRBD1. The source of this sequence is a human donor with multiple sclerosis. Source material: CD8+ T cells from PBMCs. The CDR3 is CASSSTGGLRNEQFF. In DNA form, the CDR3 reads TGTGCCAGCAGCAGTACAGGGGGCCTGAGGAATGAGCAGTTCTTC.